A single sample is the source of the 24 T cell receptor beta chains below, sequenced in a study of Graves' ophthalmopathy and Graves' hyperthyroidism. Amplification from RNA transcripts yielded the TCR beta CDR3 regions. RT-PCR in the first round used HTBI primers; a second-round multiplex PCR followed. TCRdb re-derived calls from the multiplex PCR reads in MiXCR, one entry per CDR3 protein. The sample yields roughly 610,000 distinct CDR3 sequences, approximately 22% seen once. Source material: peripheral blood. The receptors were gathered from a woman aged 18 to 35 with stable Graves' hyperthyroidism. Some clones in this sample may be carry-over from other donors' samples.

Ten or more counts support this clonotype. The chain combines TRBV11-2 with TRBJ2-7; the D call may be TRBD1 or TRBD2 (5 bases each). The V and J ends lost 5 bases and 0 bases respectively, with 23 bases between them. Germline CDR1 and CDR2: SGHAT and FQNNGV. The CDR3 extends over 18 amino acids. The CDR3 loop reads CASSQFQPGPSTSYEQYF. The CDR3 nucleotides read TGTGCCAGCAGCCAATTCCAGCCGGGACCGTCAACCTCCTACGAGCAGTACTTC.

This clonotype was observed at least ten times. The chain uses TRBV6-1 and TRBJ1-1, with unresolved D. V gave up 2 bases and J gave up 0 bases, with 19 bases separating them. The germline V gene encodes CDR1 MNHNS and CDR2 SASEGT. There are 18 residues in the CDR3. CDR3 sequence reads: CASSEQLVITALNTEAFF. In DNA, the CDR3 is TGTGCCAGCAGTGAACAACTAGTTATCACGGCACTGAACACTGAAGCTTTCTTT.

Many counts were recorded for this clonotype. The rearrangement links TRBV12-3 or TRBV12-4 to TRBJ1-5; tentative D call: TRBD1 (5 bases). Trimming took 6 bases from V and 10 from J, leaving 13 bases between them. The CDR3 is 12 amino acids. Here the CDR3 DNA reads TGTGCCAGCAGGGGGCCGAACGTTCCCCAGCATTTT. Translated: CASRGPNVPQHF.

This clonotype was picked up many times. The chain joins TRBV2 to TRBJ2-7; weak D call: TRBD1 (6 bases). The CDR3 contains 14 residues. V dropped 7 bases and J dropped 0 bases, with 13 bases sitting between them. Per the germline V gene, CDR1 is SNHLY and CDR2 is FYNNEI. CDR3 DNA: TGTGCCAGCAAGAAAGGACAGAGCTCCTACGAGCAGTACTTC. Protein sequence: CASKKGQSSYEQYF. The whole variable domain, remainder taken from reference TRBV2 and TRBJ2-7, is EPEVTQTPSHQVTQMGQEVILRCVPISNHLYFYWYRQILGQKVEFLVSFYNNEISEKSEIFDDQFSVERPDGSNFTLKIRSTKLEDSAMYFCASKKGQSSYEQYFGPGTRLTVT.

The CDR3 reads CASSLRGGAINTGELFF. CDR3 coding DNA: TGTGCCAGCAGCCTTAGAGGGGGGGCGATAAACACCGGGGAGCTGTTTTTT. The V gene is TRBV11-2, the J gene TRBJ2-2; possibly TRBD2 for D (7 bases). With 5 bases removed from V and 2 bases from J, the gap between germline ends came to 18 bases. The germline V gene encodes CDR1 SGHAT and CDR2 FQNNGV. There are 17 residues in the CDR3.

This clonotype was counted between two and nine times. The chain combines TRBV11-2 with TRBJ2-5; D remains ambiguous. The germline CDR1 and CDR2 sequences are SGHAT and FQNNGV. The V end lost 5 bases, the J end lost 13 bases, and 11 bases lay between the germline ends. The CDR3 has 10 residues. The chain's CDR3 is CASSNGDMYF. Written as DNA, the CDR3 is TGTGCCAGCAGCAACGGCGATATGTACTTC.

At least ten counts were recorded for this clonotype. V usage is TRBV11-2 and J usage is TRBJ2-7; D is ambiguous. The CDR3 runs to 13 residues. The V end was cut by 5 bases, the J end by 5 bases, with 13 bases between. The germline gives CDR1 SGHAT, CDR2 FQNNGV. The CDR3 here is CASSPQLVHEQYF. The CDR3, as DNA: TGTGCCAGCAGCCCGCAGCTGGTCCACGAGCAGTACTTC.

This clonotype showed up many times. The chain uses TRBV9 and TRBJ1-1; the D gene is possibly TRBD1 (6 bases). The CDR3 has 17 amino acids. Trimming removed 3 bases from V and 1 base from J, with 19 bases in between. The germline V gene encodes CDR1 SGDLS and CDR2 YYNGEE. This CDR3 reads CASSERAGAIWNTEAFF. CDR3 DNA sequence: TGTGCCAGCAGCGAGAGAGCGGGGGCCATCTGGAACACTGAAGCTTTCTTT.

This clonotype was seen ten or more times. The chain uses TRBV7-9 and TRBJ2-7, with D unclear. The CDR3 runs to 15 residues. Trimming stripped 1 base from V and 0 bases from J, with 10 bases between. Germline V gene lookup returns CDR1 SEHNR and CDR2 FQNEAQ (reference sequence). Written as DNA, the CDR3 is TGTGCCAGCAGCTTAGTAGGTGCATTCTCCTACGAGCAGTACTTC. It encodes CASSLVGAFSYEQYF.

This clonotype was found many times. V usage is TRBV6-1 and J usage is TRBJ1-3; no firm D call. Trimming stripped 7 bases from V and 1 base from J, with 8 bases between. The CDR3 has 13 amino acids. The germline CDR1 and CDR2 sequences are MNHNS and SASEGT. The CDR3: CASMPVSGNTIYF. The CDR3 DNA reads TGTGCCAGCATGCCAGTATCTGGAAACACCATATATTTT.

In its sample, this clonotype was seen many times. The chain combines TRBV18 with TRBJ2-7; tentatively, D is TRBD1 (6 bases). Trimming stripped 3 bases from V and 3 bases from J, with 18 bases between. The germline V gene encodes CDR1 KGHSH and CDR2 LQKENI. The length of the CDR3 is 16 residues. This chain's CDR3 is CASSPWDTKGIYEQYF. The CDR3 DNA is TGTGCCAGCTCACCCTGGGACACGAAAGGGATCTACGAGCAGTACTTC.

This clonotype was seen ten or more times. The chain carries TRBV20-1 and TRBJ2-7; D is perhaps TRBD2 (5 bases). The CDR3 sequence is 15 residues long. From germline, CDR1 is DFQATT and CDR2 SNEGSKA (reference sequence). The V and J ends lost 6 bases and 1 base respectively, with 19 bases between them. The CDR3 loop reads CSAQGGQQFSYEQYF. In nucleotides, the CDR3 is TGCAGTGCCCAAGGAGGTCAGCAGTTTTCCTACGAGCAGTACTTC.

The V and J genes are TRBV11-2 and TRBJ1-1, with D hard to call. The length of the CDR3 is 15 residues. Germline CDR1 reads SGHAT; CDR2 reads FQNNGV. With 0 bases removed from V and 5 bases from J, the gap between germline ends came to 13 bases. This CDR3 reads CASSLDMFERTEAFF. CDR3 in DNA: TGTGCCAGCAGCTTAGATATGTTTGAGCGGACTGAAGCTTTCTTT.

J is TRBJ2-7 and V is TRBV3-1; TRBD2 matches 9 bases. CDR1 and CDR2 (germline): LGHDT, YNNKEL (reference sequence). The junction had 6 bases not matched to a gene; V was cut back by 4 bases and J by 2 bases. The CDR3 totals 15 residues. CDR3 in DNA: TGTGCCAGCAGCCCCATGACTAGCGGCACCTACGAGCAGTACTTC. It codes for CASSPMTSGTYEQYF.

This clonotype was observed many times. The chain combines TRBV10-1 with TRBJ2-5, with D possibly being TRBD2 (6 bases). The CDR3 runs to 13 residues. Germline V gene sequence: CDR1 WNHNN, CDR2 SYGVQD (reference sequence). V shed 0 bases and J shed 4 bases, with 6 bases lying between them. CDR3 DNA: TGCGCCAGCAGTGAGTCGGGGGGAGAGACCCAGTACTTC. As protein: CASSESGGETQYF.

This clonotype showed up just a few times. This rearrangement joins TRBV7-8 to TRBJ2-2, with 7 bases identical to TRBD2. This CDR3 has 16 amino acids. Germline trimming cut 0 bases from V and 4 bases from J; bases unmatched to any gene: 5. Looked up from germline, CDR1 is SGHVS and CDR2 is FQNEAQ. CDR3 residues: CASSLAPGRVTGELFF. DNA of the CDR3: TGTGCCAGCAGCTTAGCGCCTGGGAGGGTCACCGGGGAGCTGTTTTTT.

This clonotype was observed at least ten times. This chain joins TRBV13 and TRBJ2-7; TRBD2 might be the D (6 bases). The length of the CDR3 is 15 residues. Trimming removed 2 bases at V and 0 bases at J, with 11 bases between. CDR1 and CDR2 (germline): PRHDT, FYEKMQ (reference sequence). The CDR3 loop is CASSLRGMSSYEQYF. The CDR3 DNA reads TGTGCCAGCAGCTTACGGGGGATGAGCTCCTACGAGCAGTACTTC.

J is TRBJ2-7 and V is TRBV19, with D possibly called TRBD1 or TRBD2 (5 bases each). Germline V gene sequence: CDR1 LNHDA, CDR2 SQIVND (reference sequence). The ends were cut back, 6 bases at V and 4 bases at J, with 13 bases in the middle. The CDR3 contains 13 residues. Here the CDR3 reads CASSEGTSYEQYF. The CDR3 bases are TGTGCCAGTAGCGAGGGGACCTCATACGAGCAGTACTTC.

The sample holds many counts of this clonotype. The chain recombines TRBV19 with TRBJ1-1; possibly TRBD1 for D (5 bases). Trimming shortened V by 8 bases and J by 2 bases, and 12 bases separated the two germline ends. CDR1 and CDR2 (germline): LNHDA, SQIVND (reference sequence). This CDR3 contains 13 residues. This CDR3 reads CASGVRGNTEAFF. The CDR3, as DNA: TGTGCCAGTGGTGTTAGGGGAAACACTGAAGCTTTCTTT.

This clonotype was counted a few times. V gene TRBV3-1 combines with J gene TRBJ2-5, with 9 bases that match TRBD2. Unmatched junction bases numbered 13, after V lost 4 bases and J lost 7 bases. The CDR3 is 16 amino acids. Germline-derived CDR1 and CDR2 are LGHDT and YNNKEL (reference sequence). CDR3 DNA sequence: TGTGCCAGCAGCCCCGGAAAGGGGACTAGCAGGGGGACCCAGTACTTC. This translates into CASSPGKGTSRGTQYF.

The CDR3 spells CASSGDILDTEAFF. In DNA form, the CDR3 reads TGTGCCAGCAGCGGGGACATTTTGGACACTGAAGCTTTCTTT. The rearrangement joins TRBV6-1 to TRBJ1-1; D possibly corresponds to TRBD1 (6 bases). V was cut by 6 bases and J by 3 bases, with 14 bases left in between. The CDR3 spans 14 residues. Germline assignment: CDR1 MNHNS and CDR2 SASEGT.

This clonotype was counted ten times or more. The chain combines TRBV11-2 with TRBJ2-7, with a tentative D call TRBD2 (6 bases). This CDR3 has 16 residues. Germline CDR1 reads SGHAT; CDR2 reads FQNNGV. V was clipped by 6 bases and J by 0 bases, with 18 bases between them. DNA for the CDR3: TGTGCCAGCAGTCGGAGGGGTCTTAGCAGCTCCTACGAGCAGTACTTC. Its translation is CASSRRGLSSSYEQYF.

The rearrangement joins TRBV25-1 to TRBJ1-2, with TRBD1 matching 10 bases. CDR1 and CDR2 from the germline V gene are MGHDK and SYGVNS. V lost 4 bases to trimming and J lost 5 bases; unmatched junction nucleotides: 7. The CDR3 has 15 residues. This CDR3 reads CASSAPTGGAYGYTF. CDR3 in DNA: TGTGCCAGCAGTGCCCCGACAGGGGGCGCATATGGCTACACCTTC.

The chain joins TRBV24-1 to TRBJ1-5; D may be TRBD1 (6 bases). Deletions cut 4 bases from V and 0 bases from J, with 12 bases between. The CDR3 loop spans 16 amino acids. The germline CDR1 and CDR2 sequences are KGHDR and SFDVKD. CDR3 region: CATSDKYRDSNQPQHF. The CDR3 nucleotides are TGTGCCACCAGTGACAAATACAGGGATAGCAATCAGCCCCAGCATTTT.